The 10 T cell receptor beta chains listed next were all sequenced from one sample in a study of T cells in Graves' hyperthyroidism and ophthalmopathy. Regions amplified from RNA transcripts were the TCR beta CDR3 regions. Primed by the HTBI set, a first-round RT-PCR was run on the TCR CDR3. TCRdb called the multiplex PCR reads again in MiXCR, with one record for every CDR3 protein. The profile covers hundreds of thousands of distinct CDR3 sequences, with roughly 15% appearing a single time and around 13% taken by the ten largest. The sequenced sample consisted of blood. The receptors shown here come from a woman aged 50 to 65 with Graves' ophthalmopathy.

This clonotype was counted only a few times. The chain has TRBV27 and TRBJ1-3; D is possibly TRBD1 (5 bases). CDR1 is MNHEY, CDR2 SMNVEV, per germline (reference sequence). The CDR3 consists of 14 residues. Trimming took off 5 bases at V and 1 base at J, with 9 bases between the two ends. Here the CDR3 DNA reads TGTGCCAGCAGTACCCACAGGTCTGGAAACACCATATATTTT. This sequence encodes CASSTHRSGNTIYF.

This rearrangement joins TRBV13 to TRBJ2-7; TRBD2 aligns across 8 bases. The trim removed 0 bases at V and 0 bases at J, leaving 4 bases unmatched. Germline loops: CDR1 PRHDT, CDR2 FYEKMQ (reference sequence). The CDR3 runs to 16 residues. CDR3 bases: TGTGCCAGCAGCTTAGGCGGGAGGGTCTTCTCCTACGAGCAGTACTTC. This encodes CASSLGGRVFSYEQYF.

The sample holds many counts of this clonotype. The genes are TRBV2 and TRBJ1-6, with D uncertain. Germline CDR1 reads SNHLY; CDR2 reads FYNNEI. Trimming took off 4 bases at V and 8 bases at J, with 15 bases between the two ends. This CDR3 has 15 residues. The CDR3 sequence: CASSVRSVGYSPLHF. For the CDR3, the DNA is TGTGCCAGCAGTGTAAGATCGGTGGGGTATTCACCCCTCCACTTT.

This clonotype was observed a few times. Since a much larger clone is just one base distant, this may be a read error. The chain combines TRBV28 with TRBJ2-1; D perhaps matches TRBD2 (6 bases). Trimming pared 6 bases from V and 12 bases from J, leaving 12 bases between. Germline loops: CDR1 MDHEN, CDR2 SYDVKM. The CDR3 runs 11 residues. The CDR3 loop is CASRLRTTQFF. CDR3 DNA: TGTGCCAGCAGGCTAAGGACTACGCAGTTCTTC.

This sequence joins TRBV28 and TRBJ2-3; the match to TRBD2 covers 9 bases. CDR3 size: 15 residues. Looked up from germline, CDR1 is MDHEN and CDR2 is SYDVKM. J was trimmed by 4 bases and V by 6 bases; bases with no gene match: 8. The chain's CDR3 is CASRFGGRASDTQYF. The DNA for the CDR3 is TGTGCCAGCAGGTTTGGCGGGAGGGCCTCAGATACGCAGTATTTT.

This clonotype was counted at least ten times. The chain carries TRBV11-1 and TRBJ1-2; 11 positions agree with TRBD1. V lost 5 bases and J lost 4; bases outside the gene matches: 6. The germline V gene encodes CDR1 SGHAT and CDR2 FQDESV (reference sequence). This CDR3 is 15 amino acids long. The CDR3 protein is CASSQTGTGGYGYTF. Written as DNA, the CDR3 is TGTGCCAGCAGCCAAACCGGGACAGGGGGCTATGGCTACACCTTC.

This clonotype showed up just a few times. The rearrangement links TRBV4-2 to TRBJ1-2, with TRBD1 matching 7 bases. After removal of 2 bases from V and 5 bases from J, the junction contained 8 bases not matched to a gene. The CDR3 is made up of 15 amino acids. Germline V gives CDR1 LGHNA, CDR2 YNFKEQ. This CDR3 is CASSQQGQVGYGYTF. DNA of the CDR3: TGTGCCAGCAGCCAACAAGGACAGGTTGGATATGGCTACACCTTC.

At least ten counts were recorded for this clonotype. The V gene is TRBV7-2, the J gene TRBJ2-1; D might be TRBD2 (5 bases). The germline V gene has CDR1 SGHTA and CDR2 FQGNSA. The CDR3 has 15 residues. V lost 2 bases and J 1 base, leaving 9 bases between the germline ends. CDR3 DNA: TGTGCCAGCAGCTTAATCGGGATGTCCTACAATGAGCAGTTCTTC. This encodes CASSLIGMSYNEQFF.

This clonotype was counted ten times or more. The CDR3 DNA reads as TGTGCCAGCAGCCAAGTGGAGACCGTTAGTGGGGGCAATGAGCAGTTCTTC. Residues: CASSQVETVSGGNEQFF. V usage is TRBV3-1 and J usage is TRBJ2-1; the D gene could be TRBD1 or TRBD2 (5 bases each). This CDR3 is 17 amino acids long. Trimming stripped 1 base from V and 6 bases from J, with 19 bases between. Per germline, CDR1 LGHDT and CDR2 YNNKEL (reference sequence).

As concerns this clonotype: One end of the junction fails to match germline, which may point to a read error. The chain links TRBV7-9 to TRBJ2-1; TRBD2 might be the D (6 bases). The CDR3 extends over 15 amino acids. Germline V gene data show CDR1 as SEHNR and CDR2 as FQNEAQ (reference sequence). The CDR3 loop reads CASSHTFGGHNGQFF. The CDR3 DNA follows: TGTGCCAGCAGTCACACGTTCGGGGGTCACAATGGGCAGTTCTTC.